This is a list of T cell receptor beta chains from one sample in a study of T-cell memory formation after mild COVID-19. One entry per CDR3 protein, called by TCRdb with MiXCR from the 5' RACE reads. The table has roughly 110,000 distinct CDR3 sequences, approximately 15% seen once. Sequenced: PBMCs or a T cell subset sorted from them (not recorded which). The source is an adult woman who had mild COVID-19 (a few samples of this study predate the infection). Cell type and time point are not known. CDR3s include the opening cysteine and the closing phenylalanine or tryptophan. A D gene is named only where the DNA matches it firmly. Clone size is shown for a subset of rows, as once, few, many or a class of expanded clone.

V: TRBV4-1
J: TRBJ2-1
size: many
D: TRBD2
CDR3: CASSQENRGGASQFF
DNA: TGCGCCAGCAGCCAAGAAAACCGGGGAGGGGCGTCTCAGTTCTTC

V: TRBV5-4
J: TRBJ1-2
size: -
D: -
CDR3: CASSLGGDGLPFYGYTF
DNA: TGTGCCAGCAGCTTGGGAGGGGACGGATTACCTTTCTATGGCTACACCTTC

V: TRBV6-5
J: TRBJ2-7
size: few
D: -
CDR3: CASSYSSSTYEQYF
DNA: TGTGCCAGCAGTTACTCGTCTAGCACCTACGAGCAGTACTTC

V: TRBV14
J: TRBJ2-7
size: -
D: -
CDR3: CASSHSAPGFKLAYEQYF
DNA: TGTGCCAGCAGCCATTCAGCTCCGGGTTTCAAACTCGCCTACGAGCAGTACTTC

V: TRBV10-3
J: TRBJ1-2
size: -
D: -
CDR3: CAISTEKLGGYTF
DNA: TGTGCCATCAGTACCGAAAAACTGGGAGGCTACACCTTC

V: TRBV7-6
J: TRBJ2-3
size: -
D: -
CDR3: CASSQGLDTQYF
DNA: TGTGCCAGCAGCCAGGGACTCGATACGCAGTATTTT

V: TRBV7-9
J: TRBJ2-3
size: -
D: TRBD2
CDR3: CASSQREGTDTQYF
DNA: TGTGCCAGCAGCCAGCGGGAAGGCACAGATACGCAGTATTTT

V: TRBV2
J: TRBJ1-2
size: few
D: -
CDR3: CASSGDHF
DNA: TGTGCCAGCAGCGGGGACCACTTC

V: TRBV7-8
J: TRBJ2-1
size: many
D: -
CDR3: CASSLAETIYNEQFF
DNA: TGTGCCAGCAGCTTAGCGGAGACAATCTACAATGAGCAGTTCTTC

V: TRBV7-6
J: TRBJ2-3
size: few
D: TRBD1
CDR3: CASSLTPRTGSTDTQYF
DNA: TGTGCCAGCAGCTTAACTCCTCGGACAGGGTCGACAGATACGCAGTATTTT

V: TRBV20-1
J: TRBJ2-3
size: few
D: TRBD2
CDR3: CSARPSGGATARDTQYF
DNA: TGCAGTGCTAGACCCAGCGGGGGGGCCACGGCTCGTGATACGCAGTATTTT

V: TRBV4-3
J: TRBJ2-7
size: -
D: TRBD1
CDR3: CASSSRDRGTEQYF
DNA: TGCGCCAGCAGCAGCCGGGACAGGGGAACCGAGCAGTACTTC

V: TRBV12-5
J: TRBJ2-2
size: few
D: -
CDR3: CASGFSPDGANTGELFF
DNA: TGTGCTAGTGGTTTTTCCCCGGACGGAGCGAACACCGGGGAGCTGTTTTTT

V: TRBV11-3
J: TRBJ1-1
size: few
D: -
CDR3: CASSLPGHLNTEAFF
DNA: TGTGCCAGCAGCTTGCCAGGGCATCTGAACACTGAAGCTTTCTTT

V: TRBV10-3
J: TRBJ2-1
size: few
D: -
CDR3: CAITPGSRDNNEQFF
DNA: TGTGCCATCACTCCGGGATCTAGGGATAACAATGAGCAGTTCTTC

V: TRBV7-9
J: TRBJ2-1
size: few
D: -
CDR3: CASSLSGVPYNEQFF
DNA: TGTGCCAGCAGCTTATCTGGCGTGCCCTACAATGAGCAGTTCTTC

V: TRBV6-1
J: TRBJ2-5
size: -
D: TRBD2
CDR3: CASSEGGGGAAETQYF
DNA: TGTGCCAGCAGTGAAGGTGGCGGGGGGGCCGCAGAGACCCAGTACTTC

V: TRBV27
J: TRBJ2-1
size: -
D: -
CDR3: CASTTLRRVYNEQFF
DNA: TGTGCCAGCACCACCTTGAGACGGGTCTACAATGAGCAGTTCTTC

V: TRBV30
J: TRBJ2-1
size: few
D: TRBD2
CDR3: CAWKSGGKYNEQFF
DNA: TGTGCCTGGAAAAGCGGGGGGAAATACAATGAGCAGTTCTTC

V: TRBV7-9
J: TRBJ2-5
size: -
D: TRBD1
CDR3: CASSPPDRAFETQYF
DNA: TGTGCCAGCAGCCCCCCGGACAGGGCGTTCGAGACCCAGTACTTC

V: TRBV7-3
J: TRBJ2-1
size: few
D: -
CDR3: CASSLTDWDEQFF
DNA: TGTGCCAGCAGCTTAACCGATTGGGATGAGCAGTTCTTC

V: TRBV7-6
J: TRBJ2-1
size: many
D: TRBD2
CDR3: CASSLVSSGGTYNEQFF
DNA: TGTGCCAGCAGCTTAGTATCCAGCGGGGGGACCTACAATGAGCAGTTCTTC

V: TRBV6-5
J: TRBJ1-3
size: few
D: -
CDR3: CASTGGNTIYF
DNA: TGTGCCAGCACCGGGGGAAACACCATATATTTT